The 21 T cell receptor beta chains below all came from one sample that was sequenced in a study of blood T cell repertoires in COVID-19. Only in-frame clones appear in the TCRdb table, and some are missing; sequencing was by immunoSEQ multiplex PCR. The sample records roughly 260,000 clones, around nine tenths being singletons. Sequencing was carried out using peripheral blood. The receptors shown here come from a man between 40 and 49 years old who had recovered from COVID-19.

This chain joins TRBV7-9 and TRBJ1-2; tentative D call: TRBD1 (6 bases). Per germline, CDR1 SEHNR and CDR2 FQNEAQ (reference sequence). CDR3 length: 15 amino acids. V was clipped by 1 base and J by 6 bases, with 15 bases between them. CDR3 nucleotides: TGTGCCAGCAGCTTAGAAGGGGGAATGTCGGATGGCTACACCTTC. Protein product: CASSLEGGMSDGYTF.

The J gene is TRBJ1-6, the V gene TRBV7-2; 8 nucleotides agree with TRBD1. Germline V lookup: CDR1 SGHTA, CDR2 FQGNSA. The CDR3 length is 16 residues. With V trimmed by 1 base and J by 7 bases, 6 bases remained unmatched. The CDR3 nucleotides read TGTGCCAGCAGCTTAGAGACAGGGGCAGGGAATTCACCCCTCCACTTT. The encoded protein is CASSLETGAGNSPLHF.

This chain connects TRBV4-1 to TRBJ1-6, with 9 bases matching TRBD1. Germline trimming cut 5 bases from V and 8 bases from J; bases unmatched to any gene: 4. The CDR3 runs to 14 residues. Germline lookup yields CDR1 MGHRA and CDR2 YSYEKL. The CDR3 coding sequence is TGCGCCAGCAGCACGGGACAGGGTGATTCACCCCTCCACTTT. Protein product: CASSTGQGDSPLHF.

CDR3 sequence: CASSYSGEARSYEQYF. CDR3 nucleotide sequence: TGTGCCAGCAGTTACTCAGGAGAAGCGAGATCCTACGAGCAGTACTTC. V usage is TRBV6-5 and J usage is TRBJ2-7; no reliable D call. The V end lost 0 bases, the J end lost 1 base, and 13 bases lay between the germline ends. Germline V gives CDR1 MNHEY, CDR2 SVGAGI. The CDR3 has 16 amino acids.

CDR3 coding DNA: TGTGCCAGCAGCGCGGACAGGGCTGGCTACACCTTC. It specifies CASSADRAGYTF. The V and J genes are TRBV5-6 and TRBJ1-2, with 8 bases fitting TRBD1. The CDR3 consists of 12 residues. Per germline, CDR1 SGHDT and CDR2 YYEEEE. The ends lost 4 bases at V and 7 bases at J; junction bases unmatched: 3. The full variable domain, completed using reference TRBV5-6 and TRBJ1-2, is DAGVTQSPTHLIKTRGQQVTLRCSPKSGHDTVSWYQQALGQGPQFIFQYYEEEERQRGNFPDRFSGHQFPNYSSELNVNALLLGDSALYLCASSADRAGYTFGSGTRLTVV.

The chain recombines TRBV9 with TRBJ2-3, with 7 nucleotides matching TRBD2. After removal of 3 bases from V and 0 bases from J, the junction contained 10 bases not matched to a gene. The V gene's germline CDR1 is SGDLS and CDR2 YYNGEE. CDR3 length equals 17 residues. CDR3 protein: CASSATRGDFSTDTQYF. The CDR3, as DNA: TGTGCCAGCAGCGCGACCCGGGGGGACTTCAGCACAGATACGCAGTATTTT.

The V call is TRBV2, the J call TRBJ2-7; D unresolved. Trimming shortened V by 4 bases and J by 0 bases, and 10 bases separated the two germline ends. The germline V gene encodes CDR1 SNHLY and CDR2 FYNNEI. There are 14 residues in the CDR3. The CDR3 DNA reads TGTGCCAGCAGTGGGGTGACTGCCTCCTACGAGCAGTACTTC. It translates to CASSGVTASYEQYF.

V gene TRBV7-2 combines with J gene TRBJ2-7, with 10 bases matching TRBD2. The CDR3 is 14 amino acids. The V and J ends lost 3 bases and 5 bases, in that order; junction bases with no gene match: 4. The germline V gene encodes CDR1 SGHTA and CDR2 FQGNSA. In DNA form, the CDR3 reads TGTGCCAGCAGCTTGCGCCTAGCGGGGGACGAGCAGTACTTC. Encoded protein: CASSLRLAGDEQYF.

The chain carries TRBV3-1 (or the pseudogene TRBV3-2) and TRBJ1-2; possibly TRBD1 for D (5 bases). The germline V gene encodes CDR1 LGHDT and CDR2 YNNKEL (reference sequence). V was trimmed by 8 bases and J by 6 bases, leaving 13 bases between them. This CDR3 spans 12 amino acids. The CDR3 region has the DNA TGTGCCAGCGGAACACCAGGGAATGGCTACACCTTC. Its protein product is CASGTPGNGYTF.

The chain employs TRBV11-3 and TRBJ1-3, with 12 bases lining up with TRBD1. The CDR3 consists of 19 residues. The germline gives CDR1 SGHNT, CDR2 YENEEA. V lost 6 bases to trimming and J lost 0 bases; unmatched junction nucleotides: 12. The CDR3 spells CASSSTGTGGQCSGNTIYF. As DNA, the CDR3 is TGTGCCAGCAGTTCAACCGGGACAGGGGGCCAATGCTCTGGAAACACCATATATTTT.

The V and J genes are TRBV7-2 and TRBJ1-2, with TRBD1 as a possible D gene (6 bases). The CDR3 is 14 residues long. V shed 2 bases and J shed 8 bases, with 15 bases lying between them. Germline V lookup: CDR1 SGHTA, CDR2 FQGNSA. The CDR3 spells CASSLNPGVAGYTF. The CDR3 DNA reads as TGTGCCAGCAGCTTAAACCCAGGGGTTGCGGGCTACACCTTC.

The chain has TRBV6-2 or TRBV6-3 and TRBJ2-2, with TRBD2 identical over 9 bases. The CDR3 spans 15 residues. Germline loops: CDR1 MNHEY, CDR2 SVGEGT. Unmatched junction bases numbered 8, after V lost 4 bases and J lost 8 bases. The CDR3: CASSSLAGVAGELFF. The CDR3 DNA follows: TGTGCCAGCAGTTCTTTAGCGGGAGTAGCTGGGGAGCTGTTTTTT.

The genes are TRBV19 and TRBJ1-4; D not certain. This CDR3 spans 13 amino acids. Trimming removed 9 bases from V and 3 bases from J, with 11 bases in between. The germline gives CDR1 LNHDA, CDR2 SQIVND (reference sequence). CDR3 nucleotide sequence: TGTGCCAGCAGGAGGATCCCTAATGAAAAACTGTTTTTT. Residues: CASRRIPNEKLFF.

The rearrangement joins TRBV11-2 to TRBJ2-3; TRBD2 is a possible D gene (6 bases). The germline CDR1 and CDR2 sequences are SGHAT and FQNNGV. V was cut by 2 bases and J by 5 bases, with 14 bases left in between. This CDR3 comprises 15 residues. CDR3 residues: CASSLYGSGRDTQYF. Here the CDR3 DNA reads TGTGCCAGCAGCTTATACGGGAGCGGTCGAGATACGCAGTATTTT. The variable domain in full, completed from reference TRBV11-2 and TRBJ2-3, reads EAGVAQSPRYKIIEKRQSVAFWCNPISGHATLYWYQQILGQGPKLLIQFQNNGVVDDSQLPKDRFSAERLKGVDSTLKIQPAKLEDSAVYLCASSLYGSGRDTQYFGPGTRLTVL.

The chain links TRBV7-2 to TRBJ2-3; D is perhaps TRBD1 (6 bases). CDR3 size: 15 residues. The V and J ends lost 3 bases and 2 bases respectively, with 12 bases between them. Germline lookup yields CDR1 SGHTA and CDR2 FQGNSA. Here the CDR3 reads CASSFSWTATDTQYF. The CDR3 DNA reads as TGTGCCAGCAGCTTTTCCTGGACAGCCACAGATACGCAGTATTTT. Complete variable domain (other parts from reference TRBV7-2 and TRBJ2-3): GAGVSQSPSNKVTEKGKDVELRCDPISGHTALYWYRQSLGQGLEFLIYFQGNSAPDKSGLPSDRFSAERTGGSVSTLTIQRTQQEDSAVYLCASSFSWTATDTQYFGPGTRLTVL.

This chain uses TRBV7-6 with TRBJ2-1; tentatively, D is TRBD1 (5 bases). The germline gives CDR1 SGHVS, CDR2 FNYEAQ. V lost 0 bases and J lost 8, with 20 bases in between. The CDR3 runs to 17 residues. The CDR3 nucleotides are TGTGCCAGCAGCTTAGCTCCAGGGCATAATCTTATCGATGAGCAGTTCTTC. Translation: CASSLAPGHNLIDEQFF.

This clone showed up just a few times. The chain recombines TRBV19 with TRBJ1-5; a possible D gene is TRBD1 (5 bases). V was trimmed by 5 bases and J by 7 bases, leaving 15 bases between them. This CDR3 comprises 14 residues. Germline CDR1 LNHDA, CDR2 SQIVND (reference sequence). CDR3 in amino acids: CASSLGHLTQPQHF. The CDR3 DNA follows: TGTGCCAGTAGTTTAGGACACCTCACCCAGCCCCAGCATTTT.

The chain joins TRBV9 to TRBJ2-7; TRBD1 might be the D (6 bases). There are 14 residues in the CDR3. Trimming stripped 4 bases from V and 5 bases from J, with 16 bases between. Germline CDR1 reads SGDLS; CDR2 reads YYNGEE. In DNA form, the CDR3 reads TGTGCCAGCAGCTCAGGGGCTGAACCCCACGAGCAGTACTTC. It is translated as CASSSGAEPHEQYF.

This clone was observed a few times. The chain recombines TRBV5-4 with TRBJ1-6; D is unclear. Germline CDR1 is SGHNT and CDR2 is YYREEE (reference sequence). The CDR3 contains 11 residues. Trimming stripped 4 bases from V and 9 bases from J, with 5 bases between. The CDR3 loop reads CASSLSSPLHF. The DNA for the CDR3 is TGTGCCAGCAGCCTCAGTTCACCCCTCCACTTT.

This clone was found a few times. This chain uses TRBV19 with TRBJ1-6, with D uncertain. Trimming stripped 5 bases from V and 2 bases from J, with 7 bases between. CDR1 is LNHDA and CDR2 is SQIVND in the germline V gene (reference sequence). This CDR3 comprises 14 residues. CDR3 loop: CASSRVAYNSPLHF. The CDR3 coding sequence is TGTGCCAGTAGTCGGGTAGCCTATAATTCACCCCTCCACTTT.

CDR3 sequence: CASSYGQGSYNEQFF. The CDR3 DNA is TGCGCCAGCAGCTATGGACAGGGATCCTACAATGAGCAGTTCTTC. The V and J genes are TRBV5-1 and TRBJ2-1; 8 positions agree with TRBD1. The junction had 3 bases not matched to a gene; V was cut back by 3 bases and J by 1 base. The CDR3 has 15 amino acids. Germline V gene sequence: CDR1 SGHRS, CDR2 YFSETQ.